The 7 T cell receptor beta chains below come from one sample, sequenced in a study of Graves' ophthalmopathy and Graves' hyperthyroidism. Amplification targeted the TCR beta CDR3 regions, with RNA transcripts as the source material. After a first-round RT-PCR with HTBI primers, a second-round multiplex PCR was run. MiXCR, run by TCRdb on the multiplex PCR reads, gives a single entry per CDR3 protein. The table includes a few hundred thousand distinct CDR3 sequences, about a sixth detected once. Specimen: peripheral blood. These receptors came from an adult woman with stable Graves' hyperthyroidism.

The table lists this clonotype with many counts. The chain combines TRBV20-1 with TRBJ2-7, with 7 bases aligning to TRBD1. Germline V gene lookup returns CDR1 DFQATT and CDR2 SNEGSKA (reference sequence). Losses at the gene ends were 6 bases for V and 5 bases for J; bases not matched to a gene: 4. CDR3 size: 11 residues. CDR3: CSASDRDEQYF. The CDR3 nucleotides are TGCAGTGCCTCTGACAGGGACGAGCAGTACTTC.

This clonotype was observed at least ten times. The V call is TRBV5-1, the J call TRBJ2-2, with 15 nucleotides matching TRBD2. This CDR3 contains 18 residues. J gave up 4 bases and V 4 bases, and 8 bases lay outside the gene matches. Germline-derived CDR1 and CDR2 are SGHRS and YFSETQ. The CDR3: CASSPGLAGGYSTGELFF. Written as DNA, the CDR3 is TGCGCCAGCAGCCCGGGACTAGCGGGAGGTTATAGCACCGGGGAGCTGTTTTTT.

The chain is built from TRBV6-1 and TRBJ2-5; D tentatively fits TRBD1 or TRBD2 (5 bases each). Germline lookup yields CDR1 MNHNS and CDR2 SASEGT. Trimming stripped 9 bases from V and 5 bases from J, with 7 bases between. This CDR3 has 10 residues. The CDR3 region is CASEGETQYF. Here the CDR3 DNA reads TGTGCCAGTGAGGGGGAGACCCAGTACTTC.

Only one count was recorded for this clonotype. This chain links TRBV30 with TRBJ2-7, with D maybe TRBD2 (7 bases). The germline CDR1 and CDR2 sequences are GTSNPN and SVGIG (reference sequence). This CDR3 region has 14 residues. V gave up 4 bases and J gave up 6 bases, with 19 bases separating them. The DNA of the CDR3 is TGTGCCTGGACCCTGACAGGAACGGGGGGCGAGCAGTACTTC. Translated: CAWTLTGTGGEQYF.

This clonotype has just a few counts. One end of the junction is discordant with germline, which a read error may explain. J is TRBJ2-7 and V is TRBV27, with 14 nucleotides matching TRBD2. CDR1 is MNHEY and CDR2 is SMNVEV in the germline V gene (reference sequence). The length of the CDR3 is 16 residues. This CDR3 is CVSKRGTSGSPHEQYF. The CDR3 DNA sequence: TGTGTCAGCAAACGCGGGACTAGCGGGAGCCCCCACGAGCAGTACTTC.

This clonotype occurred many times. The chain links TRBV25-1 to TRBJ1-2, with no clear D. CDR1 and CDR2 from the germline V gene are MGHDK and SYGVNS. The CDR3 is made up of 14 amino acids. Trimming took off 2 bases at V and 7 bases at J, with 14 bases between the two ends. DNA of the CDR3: TGTGCCAGCAGTGAAATTTGGCAAAATAGTGGCTACACCTTC. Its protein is CASSEIWQNSGYTF.

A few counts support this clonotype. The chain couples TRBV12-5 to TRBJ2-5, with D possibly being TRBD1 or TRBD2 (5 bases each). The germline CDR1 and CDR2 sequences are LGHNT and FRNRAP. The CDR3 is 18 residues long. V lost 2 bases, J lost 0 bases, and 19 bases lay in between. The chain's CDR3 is CASGLQVWGPLYQETQYF. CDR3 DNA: TGTGCTAGTGGTTTGCAAGTTTGGGGACCTCTGTACCAAGAGACCCAGTACTTC.